These T cell receptor beta chains were read from a single sample in a study of spatial heterogeneity in lung cancer. Via MiXCR, TCRdb re-called the 5' RACE reads, giving one row per CDR3 protein. The repertoire holds 15,000 to 20,000 distinct CDR3 sequences, with roughly 6.3% as singletons. This material consisted of PBMCs, taken at follow-up. These receptors were collected from a male donor with early-stage non-small cell lung cancer. The CDR3 runs from the conserved cysteine through the conserved F or W. D genes are given only for firm matches. For some rows the clone size is stated as once, few or many, or as a class when expanded; others skip it.

abundance | d_gene | j_gene | v_gene | CDR3aa | CDR3nt
few | TRBD1 | TRBJ2-5 | TRBV5-1 | CASSAGTGSETQYF | TGCGCCAGCAGCGCCGGGACAGGGTCGGAGACCCAGTACTTC
many | TRBD2 | TRBJ2-1 | TRBV6-5 | CASSSPAGGNEQFF | TGTGCCAGCAGTTCCCCCGCGGGGGGCAATGAGCAGTTCTTC
many | . | TRBJ1-2 | TRBV5-4 | CASSSNPPKDYGYTF | TGTGCCAGCAGCTCCAACCCCCCGAAAGACTATGGCTACACCTTC
many | TRBD1 | TRBJ1-4 | TRBV28 | CASSPGQGWGEKLFF | TGTGCCAGCAGTCCGGGACAGGGATGGGGTGAAAAACTGTTTTTT
. | TRBD2 | TRBJ2-1 | TRBV15 | CATSRGASGAHNEQFF | TGTGCCACCAGCAGAGGCGCTAGCGGGGCCCACAATGAGCAGTTCTTC
many | . | TRBJ1-2 | TRBV20-1 | CSAHPAGLGYTF | TGCAGTGCCCACCCGGCAGGGCTTGGCTACACCTTC
medium-sized | . | TRBJ2-1 | TRBV4-3 | CASSQEFPSPGQFF | TGCGCCAGCAGCCAAGAATTTCCCTCCCCGGGGCAGTTCTTC
many | . | TRBJ2-7 | TRBV6-1 | CASSEYRGGGYEQYF | TGTGCCAGCAGTGAATATAGGGGGGGCGGCTACGAGCAGTACTTC
few | TRBD1 | TRBJ2-3 | TRBV24-1 | CATSDFLGTGGEADTQYF | TGTGCCACCAGTGATTTCTTGGGTACAGGGGGCGAGGCAGATACGCAGTATTTT
medium-sized | TRBD1 | TRBJ1-5 | TRBV5-1 | CASSLGTGDGQPQHF | TGCGCCAGCAGCTTGGGGACAGGGGACGGGCAGCCCCAGCATTTT
few | TRBD2 | TRBJ2-1 | TRBV18 | CASSPTPGGSYNEQFF | TGTGCCAGCTCACCGACCCCGGGGGGATCGTACAATGAGCAGTTCTTC
many | . | TRBJ2-2 | TRBV5-8 | CASSLGLNTGELFF | TGTGCCAGCAGCTTGGGTCTGAACACCGGGGAGCTGTTTTTT
many | . | TRBJ2-5 | TRBV4-1 | CASSRILSRGPQTQYF | TGCGCCAGCAGCCGAATTCTAAGTCGAGGCCCACAGACCCAGTACTTC
. | . | TRBJ2-7 | TRBV27 | CASSLYRIMYF | TGTGCCAGCAGTTTATATCGGATAATGTACTTC
many | . | TRBJ2-1 | TRBV30 | CAWDSSDEQFF | TGTGCCTGGGATAGTAGTGATGAGCAGTTCTTC
many | . | TRBJ2-3 | TRBV20-1 | CSARVWRGRGSTDTQYF | TGCAGTGCTAGAGTGTGGCGGGGGCGCGGAAGCACAGATACGCAGTATTTT
few | TRBD2 | TRBJ2-1 | TRBV7-3 | CASSLNPASGRHEQFF | TGTGCCAGCAGCTTAAACCCAGCTAGCGGGAGACATGAGCAGTTCTTC
many | . | TRBJ2-7 | TRBV6-2/TRBV6-3 | CASSYSVYEQYF | TGTGCCAGCAGTTACTCCGTCTACGAGCAGTACTTC
many | . | TRBJ1-5 | TRBV18 | CASSPLINQSQHF | TGTGCCAGCTCACCACTCATAAATCAGTCCCAGCATTTT
few | . | TRBJ2-3 | TRBV10-1 | CASSREGTDTQYF | TGCGCCAGCAGTCGTGAGGGCACAGATACGCAGTATTTT
many | . | TRBJ2-2 | TRBV20-1 | CSARGQGGSDGELFF | TGCAGTGCTAGAGGTCAGGGGGGTTCAGACGGGGAGCTGTTTTTT
many | TRBD2 | TRBJ2-7 | TRBV20-1 | CSARIPGRGEQYF | TGCAGTGCTAGGATCCCGGGGCGGGGGGAGCAGTACTTC
many | TRBD2 | TRBJ2-5 | TRBV20-1 | CSARGLADQYF | TGCAGTGCTAGGGGACTAGCGGACCAGTACTTC
many | . | TRBJ1-4 | TRBV15 | CATSGGRGTNEKLFF | TGTGCCACCAGCGGGGGACGGGGCACTAATGAAAAACTGTTTTTT
many | . | TRBJ2-3 | TRBV12-3/TRBV12-4 | CASSSSQGSTDTQYF | TGTGCCAGCAGTTCTTCTCAGGGATCCACAGATACGCAGTATTTT
many | TRBD1 | TRBJ1-6 | TRBV5-1 | CASSWDSNSPLHF | TGCGCCAGCAGCTGGGACAGCAATTCACCCCTCCACTTT
many | TRBD2 | TRBJ2-2 | TRBV15 | CATSRAGRATGELFF | TGTGCCACCAGCAGGGCGGGGAGGGCCACCGGGGAGCTGTTTTTT
many | . | TRBJ1-1 | TRBV4-3 | CASSLRGRGAEAFF | TGCGCCAGCAGCCTTAGAGGCCGCGGCGCTGAAGCTTTCTTT
many | . | TRBJ2-1 | TRBV19 | CASSIAVNEQFF | TGTGCCAGTAGTATCGCAGTAAATGAGCAGTTCTTC
few | TRBD2 | TRBJ2-7 | TRBV23-1 | CASPQVRRGVYEQYF | TGCGCCAGCCCTCAAGTTCGGCGGGGGGTCTACGAGCAGTACTTC
many | . | TRBJ2-6 | TRBV7-2 | CASSRDSGANVLTF | TGTGCCAGCAGCCGAGACTCTGGGGCCAACGTCCTGACTTTC
many | TRBD1 | TRBJ2-3 | TRBV5-1 | CASTEGQGPGDTQYF | TGCGCCAGCACCGAAGGACAGGGCCCCGGAGATACGCAGTATTTT
many | . | TRBJ2-5 | TRBV28 | CASSLLQTGPLGETQYF | TGTGCCAGCAGCCTTCTCCAGACAGGTCCGCTTGGGGAGACCCAGTACTTC
many | . | TRBJ1-2 | TRBV20-1 | CSAVDPYGYTF | TGCAGTGCAGTAGATCCCTATGGCTACACCTTC
many | . | TRBJ2-2 | TRBV7-2 | CASSLGLASTGELFF | TGTGCCAGCAGCTTAGGCTTGGCCTCGACCGGGGAGCTGTTTTTT
many | . | TRBJ2-2 | TRBV7-2 | CASRPTVNTGELFF | TGTGCCAGCAGGCCAACAGTGAACACCGGGGAGCTGTTTTTT